This TCR beta chain originates from a study of T cell responses to AZD1222 COVID-19 vaccine (dated by TCRdb to about 2021). For the wider study: AZD1222 recipients given second doses at about 4 weeks or at about 12 weeks were pooled, since spike-specific TCR depth and breadth were not found to differ between the two schedules. TCR sequencing covered more than 230 trial participants: around 210 given two doses of AZD1222 and some 25 given two doses of MenACWY control vaccine. Trial participants were enrolled by age into subgroups of 18-55, 56-69 and 70-plus years, and roughly 150, 30 and 60 TCR-sequenced participants, respectively, were included in these subgroups.

The CDR3 regions of human TCRbeta chains were subjected to immunosequencing. Under the source paper's analysis protocol: Repertoire TCRs were checked for matches against a reference library of SARS-CoV-2-specific TCRs that had been generated using the MIRA antigen-specificity platform. Breadth was defined as the fraction of unique TCRs that were SARS-CoV-2-associated, and depth was defined as the fraction of total T cells that were SARS-CoV-2-associated. Using the MIRA data, every spike-specific TCR was mapped to the spike region that the TCR reacted to and assigned to either a CD4 or a CD8 class. Log10-transformed breadth and depth values were compared by one-way ANOVA with Sidak's multiple comparisons tests. TCRdb re-hosts the immuneACCESS table, in-frame sequences only. Its copies lack some clones; in the studies checked, an unresolved V gene accounts for under half of them, and the cause for the rest is not known. Clone size and V and J calls were adopted from that table, with D and trimming inferred from the DNA. Here the sample has about 92,000 clones; roughly 90% occur a single time. The ten largest account for roughly 24% of the sample.

Reading the label with the study, this specimen's time point is: baseline before first vaccination. Vaccinee samples came from UK trials COV001 and COV002, including a single-blind randomized controlled phase 2/3 trial of AZD1222 (ChAdOx1 nCoV-19) in healthy adults. Trial participant PBMC samples were collected at day 0 and day 28 after the second dose for TCRbeta chain sequencing. Turning to this clone: No antigen is known for it. Base qualities are missing; no much larger clone stands one base away.

General study outcomes and caveats: In the small 56-69-year group, the increase in depth fell short of significance, most likely because of low power. Participants were mostly white British and included more females than males, and it was suggested by the authors that clonal diversity may have been underestimated. Vaccine-associated CD4 TCRs spanned the whole spike protein, with dominant responses in regions 160-218 and 743-854. Because no samples from the day 14 peak response were available, repertoires could be characterized only after the peak T cell response. After two AZD1222 doses, both the breadth and the depth of spike-specific TCRs were significantly higher than at day 0 and than in MenACWY recipients. Nearly half of unique spike-specific TCRs reportedly recognized epitopes outside regions mutated in the B.1.351 and B.1.1.7 variants. Only five to seven AZD1222 recipients were SARS-CoV-2 seropositive at baseline, limiting conclusions about previously exposed vaccinees.

V sheds 3 bases and J sheds 4 bases, leaving 9 bases between their ends. The CDR3 covers 13 residues, taking in both the cysteine and the phenylalanine. CDR3 DNA only is kept here, 39 bases in frame from base 1. The input for sequencing was peripheral blood, taken on day 0 of AZD1222 vaccination. The chain is encoded by TRBV12-3 or TRBV12-4 joined to TRBJ1-1; 6 matching bases give a weak D call of TRBD1. The TCR originated in an adult in good health. In nucleotide form, the sequence is TGTGCCAGCAGTTTCGACAGGAGCACTGAAGCTTTCTTT. This sequence encodes CASSFDRSTEAFF.